This is a list of T cell receptor beta chains from one sample in a study of metastatic and nonmetastatic thyroid tumors. TCRdb re-processed the PCR reads through MiXCR. The sample records under 5,000 clones, around 34% being singletons. The material sequenced was adjacent normal tissue. These receptors were obtained from a female donor with papillary thyroid cancer or a benign thyroid nodule (not recorded which). Some clones in this sample may be carry-over from other donors' samples. CDR3s include the opening cysteine and the closing phenylalanine or tryptophan. A D gene is named only where the DNA matches it firmly. Part of the rows lack a size; the others show once, few, many or a class for expanded clones.

>16|TRBD2|.|TRBJ2-7|TRBV12-3/TRBV12-4
CASSLMASGRAYEQYF
TGTGCCAGCAGCTTGATGGCTAGCGGGAGGGCCTACGAGCAGTACTTC
>14|TRBD1|few|TRBJ1-2|TRBV24-1
CATSDPGTAKGYTF
TGTGCCACCAGTGACCCAGGGACAGCCAAAGGCTACACCTTC
>15|.|.|TRBJ2-5|TRBV4-1
CASSQDYGPKKTQYF
TGCGCCAGCAGCCAAGATTACGGGCCCAAAAAGACCCAGTACTTC
>12|.|medium-sized|TRBJ2-7|TRBV20-1
CSAAQGGGEQYF
TGCAGTGCCGCGCAGGGTGGGGGAGAGCAGTACTTC
>16|TRBD1|.|TRBJ2-7|TRBV11-2
CASSLDSGTGFYEQYF
TGTGCCAGCAGCTTAGATTCCGGGACAGGTTTTTACGAGCAGTACTTC
>16|.|.|TRBJ2-1|TRBV28
CASSFLGGTPHNEQFF
TGTGCCAGCAGTTTCCTCGGGGGGACACCCCACAATGAGCAGTTCTTC
>15|TRBD1|.|TRBJ2-5|TRBV20-1
CSANDRGRFQETQYF
TGCAGTGCGAATGACAGGGGACGATTCCAAGAGACCCAGTACTTC
>14|TRBD1|many|TRBJ2-5|TRBV6-1
CASMGQGNKETQYF
TGTGCCAGCATGGGACAGGGTAACAAAGAGACCCAGTACTTC
>10|.|few|TRBJ2-1|TRBV28
CASSFNEQFF
TGTGCCAGCAGTTTTAATGAGCAGTTCTTC
>14|TRBD2|few|TRBJ2-1|TRBV2
CASSWTSSYNEQFF
TGTGCCAGCAGTTGGACTAGCTCCTACAATGAGCAGTTCTTC
>16|TRBD2|.|TRBJ2-7|TRBV20-1
CSASSSRTSARYEQYF
TGCAGTGCTAGTAGTTCCCGGACTAGCGCCCGCTACGAGCAGTACTTC
>14|.|.|TRBJ2-7|TRBV20-1
CIAAPGVRVWEQYF
TGCATCGCCGCCCCTGGCGTGAGAGTCTGGGAACAGTACTTC
>14|.|.|TRBJ1-3|TRBV6-6
CASSYIGQGNTIYF
TGTGCCAGCAGTTACATAGGACAGGGAAACACCATATATTTT
>13|.|large|TRBJ1-2|TRBV7-2
CASSRDNTRGYTF
TGTGCCAGCAGCCGGGACAATACGAGGGGCTACACCTTC
>15|.|.|TRBJ1-2|TRBV25-1
CASSDGLGRSYGYTF
TGTGCCAGCAGTGATGGCCTAGGCAGGAGCTATGGCTACACCTTC
>14|TRBD1|large|TRBJ2-7|TRBV20-1
CSARQGTGVNEQYF
TGCAGTGCTAGACAAGGGACAGGGGTTAACGAGCAGTACTTC
>14|TRBD1|few|TRBJ1-2|TRBV6-1
CASSEAGTGYGYTF
TGTGCCAGCAGTGAAGCCGGGACAGGCTATGGCTACACCTTC
>13|.|few|TRBJ2-5|TRBV6-5
CASSYGREETQYF
TGTGCCAGCAGTTACGGGCGGGAAGAGACCCAGTACTTC
>15|TRBD1|.|TRBJ1-2|TRBV2
CASSEVDRKLYGYTF
TGTGCCAGCAGTGAAGTGGACAGGAAACTCTATGGCTACACCTTC
>14|TRBD2|many|TRBJ2-3|TRBV12-3/TRBV12-4
CASRAGGPVDTQYF
TGTGCCAGCAGGGCGGGAGGGCCGGTAGATACGCAGTATTTT
>14|.|.|TRBJ1-2|TRBV6-2/TRBV6-3
CASSWGSEGYGYTF
TGTGCCAGCAGTTGGGGCTCGGAGGGATATGGCTACACCTTC
>16|TRBD1|medium-sized|TRBJ2-3|TRBV7-8
CASSLEGGQGSDTQYF
TGTGCCAGCAGCTTAGAGGGAGGACAGGGTTCAGATACGCAGTATTTT
>11|.|medium-sized|TRBJ2-5|TRBV28
CASSSGETQYF
TGTGCCAGCAGTTCGGGGGAGACCCAGTACTTC
>15|TRBD2|many|TRBJ2-1|TRBV5-1
CASSLRTSGSNEQFF
TGCGCCAGCAGCCTTAGGACTAGCGGGTCTAATGAGCAGTTCTTC
>14|TRBD1|.|TRBJ2-7|TRBV20-1
CSANPRQGGYEQYF
TGCAGTGCTAATCCGAGACAGGGGGGGTACGAGCAGTACTTC
>13|.|.|TRBJ1-6|TRBV30
CAWTGSYNSPLHF
TGTGCCTGGACGGGCTCCTATAATTCACCCCTCCACTTT
>14|.|.|TRBJ2-2|TRBV10-1
CASGGVGGTGELFF
TGCGCCTCCGGAGGAGTAGGCGGCACCGGGGAGCTGTTTTTT
>15|.|few|TRBJ1-3|TRBV10-1
CASKNLSHSGNTIYF
TGCGCCAGCAAAAATCTGAGCCACTCTGGAAACACCATATATTTT
>20|TRBD2|once|TRBJ2-2|TRBV3-1
CASSPESLAGSSRNTGELFF
TGTGCCAGCAGCCCCGAGTCCTTAGCGGGCTCTTCTCGCAACACCGGGGAGCTGTTTTTT
>14|.|medium-sized|TRBJ2-5|TRBV6-2/TRBV6-3
CASTGRASRETQYF
TGTGCCAGCACCGGCCGGGCCTCGCGGGAGACCCAGTACTTC
>15|.|few|TRBJ2-7|TRBV20-1
CSGNRIGGSAYEQYF
TGCAGTGGGAACCGGATAGGGGGGTCGGCCTACGAGCAGTACTTC
>14|TRBD1|.|TRBJ2-1|TRBV5-1
CASTGQGAHNEQFF
TGCGCCAGCACTGGACAGGGGGCCCACAATGAGCAGTTCTTC
>13|.|.|TRBJ1-1|TRBV27
CASISPANTEAFF
TGTGCCAGCATTTCCCCCGCGAACACTGAAGCTTTCTTT
>15|TRBD1|.|TRBJ2-1|TRBV12-3/TRBV12-4
CASKDRGRQYNEQFF
TGTGCCAGCAAAGACAGGGGGCGCCAGTACAATGAGCAGTTCTTC
>14|TRBD2|.|TRBJ2-1|TRBV10-3
CAIRPGLAGSEQFF
TGTGCCATCAGGCCGGGACTAGCGGGGAGTGAGCAGTTCTTC
>15|TRBD1|once|TRBJ2-3|TRBV20-1
CSATPGTGGTDTQYF
TGCAGTGCCACGCCCGGGACAGGAGGGACAGATACGCAGTATTTT
>13|.|.|TRBJ2-3|TRBV9
CASSDRSTDTQYF
TGTGCCAGCAGCGACAGAAGCACAGATACGCAGTATTTT
>16|.|medium-sized|TRBJ2-6|TRBV4-1
CASSPDGGSGANVLTF
TGCGCCAGCAGCCCAGACGGGGGATCAGGGGCCAACGTCCTGACTTTC
>16|TRBD2|.|TRBJ2-2|TRBV12-3/TRBV12-4
CASSPLAGGLTGEVFF
TGTGCCAGCAGTCCTCTAGCGGGAGGTCTCACCGGGGAGGTGTTTTTT
>14|.|.|TRBJ1-2|TRBV12-3/TRBV12-4
CASSLAQANYGYTF
TGTGCCAGCAGTTTAGCACAAGCAAACTATGGCTACACCTTC
>14|.|.|TRBJ2-3|TRBV20-1
CSPTAGGGGDTQYF
TGCAGTCCCACCGCCGGGGGAGGGGGAGATACGCAGTATTTT
>15|TRBD2|.|TRBJ2-3|TRBV27
CASRDRAGGTDTQYF
TGTGCCAGCAGAGATCGAGCGGGAGGCACAGATACGCAGTATTTT
>13|TRBD2|.|TRBJ2-7|TRBV20-1
CSAAPGTRGEQYF
TGCAGTGCTGCCCCCGGGACTAGAGGGGAGCAGTACTTC
>15|TRBD2|.|TRBJ2-7|TRBV7-8
CASSDVAGDVYEQYF
TGTGCCAGCAGCGACGTAGCGGGAGACGTCTACGAGCAGTACTTC
>13|.|medium-sized|TRBJ2-7|TRBV7-2
CASSLAKGVEQYF
TGTGCCAGCAGCTTAGCAAAGGGGGTCGAGCAGTACTTC
>14|TRBD2|few|TRBJ2-1|TRBV6-4
CASSDGLAGGEQFF
TGTGCCAGCAGTGACGGACTAGCGGGAGGTGAGCAGTTCTTC
>14|.|.|TRBJ2-7|TRBV5-1
CASSVDSSGYEQYF
TGCGCCAGCAGCGTGGACAGTTCGGGGTACGAGCAGTACTTC
>13|.|medium-sized|TRBJ1-3|TRBV9
CASSVGDGNTIYF
TGTGCCAGCAGCGTGGGAGATGGAAACACCATATATTTT
>15|TRBD1|large|TRBJ1-6|TRBV4-2
CASSQGQGRYSPLHF
TGTGCCAGCAGCCAAGGACAGGGCCGTTATTCACCCCTCCACTTT
>11|.|large|TRBJ2-1|TRBV12-3/TRBV12-4
CASSSYNEQFF
TGTGCCAGCAGTTCCTACAATGAGCAGTTCTTC
>14|.|few|TRBJ2-7|TRBV6-1
CASSAGQGGDEQYF
TGTGCCAGCAGTGCGGGGCAGGGTGGCGACGAGCAGTACTTC
>16|.|.|TRBJ2-7|TRBV5-1
CASSLGHRDGHYEQYF
TGCGCCAGCAGCTTGGGGCACCGGGACGGTCACTACGAGCAGTACTTC
>16|TRBD1|medium-sized|TRBJ2-5|TRBV9
CASSVGVGGRQETQYF
TGTGCCAGCAGCGTGGGAGTAGGGGGCAGACAAGAGACCCAGTACTTC
>14|TRBD2|.|TRBJ2-7|TRBV11-2
CASSKEGLAYEQYF
TGTGCCAGCAGCAAAGAGGGACTAGCCTACGAGCAGTACTTC
>16|.|few|TRBJ1-2|TRBV12-3/TRBV12-4
CASSLRQGGANYGYTF
TGTGCCAGCAGTTTGAGGCAGGGCGGCGCTAACTATGGCTACACCTTC
>19|TRBD1|.|TRBJ1-2|TRBV20-1
CSARDPRPPTPGQGYGYTF
TGCAGTGCTAGAGATCCGCGCCCCCCAACTCCGGGACAGGGCTATGGCTACACCTTC
>13|.|large|TRBJ2-5|TRBV6-5
CASSYRGEETQYF
TGTGCCAGCAGTTACAGGGGAGAGGAGACCCAGTACTTC
>13|TRBD1|few|TRBJ2-3|TRBV24-1
CATRDRGGDTQYF
TGTGCCACCAGGGACAGGGGAGGAGATACGCAGTATTTT
>13|TRBD1|many|TRBJ1-6|TRBV7-2
CASSLTGESPLHF
TGTGCCAGCAGCCTGACAGGGGAGTCACCCCTCCACTTT